The clone carrying this TCR beta chain was counted only a few times. No antigen is known for it. RNA transcripts were the template for amplifying TCR beta CDR3 regions. TCR CDR3 regions were first amplified by RT-PCR with HTBI primers. In TCRdb, the multiplex PCR reads were re-called with MiXCR into one record per CDR3 protein. This sample has about 350,000 distinct CDR3 sequences; approximately 16% occur once, and the top ten carry roughly 19%. The CDR3 length is 14 residues. Trimming stripped 4 bases from V and 6 bases from J, with 16 bases between. CDR1 and CDR2 (germline): SGDLS, YYNGEE. The source of the sample is a study of T cells in Graves' hyperthyroidism and ophthalmopathy. Study-wide points: Blood also held most thyroid clonotypes expanded beyond 0.001.

This receptor was obtained from a woman aged 55-70 years with Graves' ophthalmopathy. Sample: blood. The chain recombines TRBV9 with TRBJ1-2; the D gene is possibly TRBD1 (6 bases). This chain's CDR3 is CASSPSGGANGYTF. The DNA for the CDR3 is TGTGCCAGCAGCCCCTCTGGGGGGGCCAATGGCTACACCTTC.